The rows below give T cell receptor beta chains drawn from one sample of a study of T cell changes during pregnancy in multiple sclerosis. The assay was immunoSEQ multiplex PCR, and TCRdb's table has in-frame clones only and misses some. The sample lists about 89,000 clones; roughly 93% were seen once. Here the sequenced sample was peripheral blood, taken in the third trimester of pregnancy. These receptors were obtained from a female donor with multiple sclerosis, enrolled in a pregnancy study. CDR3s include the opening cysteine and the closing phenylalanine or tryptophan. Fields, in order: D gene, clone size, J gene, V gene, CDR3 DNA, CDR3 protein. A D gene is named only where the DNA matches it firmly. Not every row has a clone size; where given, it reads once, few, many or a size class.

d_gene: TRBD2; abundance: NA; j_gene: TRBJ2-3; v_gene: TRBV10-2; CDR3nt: TGCGCCAGCAGTGAGTCGAGCGGGAGCGGCACAGATACGCAGTATTTT; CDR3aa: CASSESSGSGTDTQYF
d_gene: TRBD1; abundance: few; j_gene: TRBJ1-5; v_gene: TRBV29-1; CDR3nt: TGCAGCGTTGAGGAGACAGGGGGTCAGCCCCAGCATTTT; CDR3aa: CSVEETGGQPQHF
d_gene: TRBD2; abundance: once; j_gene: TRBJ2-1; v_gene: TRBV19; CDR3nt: TGTGCCAGTAGTATTGGGGGTTCGGGACTAGTCTACAATGAGCAGTTCTTC; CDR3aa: CASSIGGSGLVYNEQFF
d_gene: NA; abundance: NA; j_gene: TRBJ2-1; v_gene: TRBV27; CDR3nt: TGTGCCAGCAGTTTAACAGGGGGGGTCTACAATGAGCAGTTCTTC; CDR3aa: CASSLTGGVYNEQFF
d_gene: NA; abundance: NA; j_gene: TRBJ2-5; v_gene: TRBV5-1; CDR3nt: TGCGCCAGCAGCTTGGGCGAAGAGACCCAGTACTTC; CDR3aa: CASSLGEETQYF
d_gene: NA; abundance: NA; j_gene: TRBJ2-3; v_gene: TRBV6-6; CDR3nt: TGTGCCAGCAGTTACGAAGTGGGAGGCACAGATACGCAGTATTTT; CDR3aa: CASSYEVGGTDTQYF
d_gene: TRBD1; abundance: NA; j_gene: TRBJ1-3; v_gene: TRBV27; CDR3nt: TGTGCCAGCAGTCCTACAGGGGGCATTGGAAACACCATATATTTT; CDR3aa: CASSPTGGIGNTIYF
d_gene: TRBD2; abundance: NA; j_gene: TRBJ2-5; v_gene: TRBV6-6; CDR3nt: TGTGCCAGCAGTTACGAAGCGGGAGCCCAAGAGACCCAGTACTTC; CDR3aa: CASSYEAGAQETQYF
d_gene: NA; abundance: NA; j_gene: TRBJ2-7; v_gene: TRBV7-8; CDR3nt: TGTGCCAGCAGCAGCGACCGGTACGAGCAGTACTTC; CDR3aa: CASSSDRYEQYF
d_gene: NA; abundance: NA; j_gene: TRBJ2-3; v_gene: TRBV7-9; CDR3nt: TGTGCCAGCAGCTTGCACCGCGCCGGGTCAGATACGCAGTATTTT; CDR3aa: CASSLHRAGSDTQYF
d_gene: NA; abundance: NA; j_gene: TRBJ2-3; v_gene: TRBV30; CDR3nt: TGTGCCTGGAGTCAAAGACAAACCCCGCAGTATTTT; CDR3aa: CAWSQRQTPQYF
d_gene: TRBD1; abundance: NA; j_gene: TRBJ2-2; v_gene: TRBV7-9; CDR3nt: TGTGCCAGCACCTCAGACAGGGGTCACACCGGGGAGCTGTTTTTT; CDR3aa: CASTSDRGHTGELFF
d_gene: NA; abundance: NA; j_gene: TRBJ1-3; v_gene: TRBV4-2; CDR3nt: TGTGCCAGCAGTCTAGAGAGCTCTGGAAACACCATATATTTT; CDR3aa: CASSLESSGNTIYF
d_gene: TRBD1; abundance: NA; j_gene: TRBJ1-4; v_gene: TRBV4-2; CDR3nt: TGTGCCAGCAGCCAGTCACAGGGGGCTGATGAAAAACTGTTTTTT; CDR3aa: CASSQSQGADEKLFF
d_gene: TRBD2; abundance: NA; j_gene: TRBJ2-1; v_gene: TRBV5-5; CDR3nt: TGTGCCAGCAGCTTGGTAGGACTAGCGGGTCCATCCGCCTACAATGAGCAGTTCTTC; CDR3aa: CASSLVGLAGPSAYNEQFF
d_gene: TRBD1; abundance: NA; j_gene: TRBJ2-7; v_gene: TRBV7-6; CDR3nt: TGTGCCAGCAGCGAAAGGACAGGTTCCTCGTCAGAGCAGTACTTC; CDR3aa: CASSERTGSSSEQYF
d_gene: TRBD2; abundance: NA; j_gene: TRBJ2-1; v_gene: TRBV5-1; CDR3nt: TGCGCCAGCAGCTTCCGACTAGCGGGGCTCTACAATGAGCAGTTCTTC; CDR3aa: CASSFRLAGLYNEQFF
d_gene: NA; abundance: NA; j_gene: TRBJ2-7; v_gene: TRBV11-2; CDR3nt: TGTGCCAGCAGCTCCCTCAGGGGCTGGTACGAGCAGTACTTC; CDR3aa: CASSSLRGWYEQYF
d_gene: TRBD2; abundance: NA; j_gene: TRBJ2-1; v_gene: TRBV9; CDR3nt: TGTGCCAGCAGCGTGAGACCCCTAGGGTACAGCGGGAGGCACTCCTACAATGAGCAGTTCTTC; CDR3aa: CASSVRPLGYSGRHSYNEQFF
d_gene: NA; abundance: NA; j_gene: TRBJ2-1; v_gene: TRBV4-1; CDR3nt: TGCGCCAGCAGCCACGAACAGGGGAGGCTAGCCTACAATGAGCAGTTCTTC; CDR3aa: CASSHEQGRLAYNEQFF
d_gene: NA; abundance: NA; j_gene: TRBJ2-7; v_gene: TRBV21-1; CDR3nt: TGTGCCAGCAGCAAACTACTCGGCAGGGGAAGTGGGGAGCAGTACTTC; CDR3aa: CASSKLLGRGSGEQYF
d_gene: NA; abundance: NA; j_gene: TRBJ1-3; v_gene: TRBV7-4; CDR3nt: TGTGCCAGCAGTCGAACCGGGACTTTGACTGGAAACACCATATATTTT; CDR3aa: CASSRTGTLTGNTIYF
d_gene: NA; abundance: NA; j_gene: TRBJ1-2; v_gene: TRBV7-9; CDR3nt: TGTGCCAGCAGCTTAGCTGGGGGCGTCAGCTATGGCTACACCTTC; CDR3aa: CASSLAGGVSYGYTF
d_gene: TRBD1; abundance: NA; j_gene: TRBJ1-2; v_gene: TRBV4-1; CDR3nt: TGCGCCAGCAGCCAAGATCGGGGACAGATGCGGAATGGCTACACCTTC; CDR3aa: CASSQDRGQMRNGYTF
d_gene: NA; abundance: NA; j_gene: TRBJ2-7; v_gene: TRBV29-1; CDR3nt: TGCAGCGTTGAAGACCTAACGTACGAGCAGTACTTC; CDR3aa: CSVEDLTYEQYF
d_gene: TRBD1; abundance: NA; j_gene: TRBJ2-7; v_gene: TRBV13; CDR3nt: TGTGCCAGCACAGACAGGGGGGCGTCCTACGAGCAGTACTTC; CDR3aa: CASTDRGASYEQYF
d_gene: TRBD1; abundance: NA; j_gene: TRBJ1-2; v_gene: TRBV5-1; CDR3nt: TGCGCCAGCAGCTTGGACCCAGGGGGCGCCCTCTATGGCTACACCTTC; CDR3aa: CASSLDPGGALYGYTF
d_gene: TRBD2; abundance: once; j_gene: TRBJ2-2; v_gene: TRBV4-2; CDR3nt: TGTGCCAGCAGCCAAGAGACTAGCGAGGTCGGGGAGCTGTTTTTT; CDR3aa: CASSQETSEVGELFF
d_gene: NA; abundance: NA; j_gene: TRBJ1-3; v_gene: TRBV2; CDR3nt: TGTGCCAGCAGTGATGAGGCTTACACCATATATTTT; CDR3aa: CASSDEAYTIYF
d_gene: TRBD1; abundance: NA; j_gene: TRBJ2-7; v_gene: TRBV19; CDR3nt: TGTGCCAGTAGTATGGGACAGGGGATCTCCTACGAGCAGTACTTC; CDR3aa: CASSMGQGISYEQYF
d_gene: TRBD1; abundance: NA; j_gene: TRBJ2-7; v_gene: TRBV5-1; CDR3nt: TGCGCCAGCAGCTCTACCCTCGACAGGGCTGTTTACGAGCAGTACTTC; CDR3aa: CASSSTLDRAVYEQYF
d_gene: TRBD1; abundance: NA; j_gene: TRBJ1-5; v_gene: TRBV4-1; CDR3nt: TGCGCCAGCAGCCAACGGACAGGGGGACGCGGGCCCCAGCATTTT; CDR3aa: CASSQRTGGRGPQHF
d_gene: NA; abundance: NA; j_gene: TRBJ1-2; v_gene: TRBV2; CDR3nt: TGTGCCAGCAGTGAGACGGCAGGGAATATCTATGGCTACACCTTC; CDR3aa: CASSETAGNIYGYTF
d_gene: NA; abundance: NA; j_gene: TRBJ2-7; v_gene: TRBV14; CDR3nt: TGTGCCAGCAGCCAAGGCGACACCTACGAGCAGTACTTC; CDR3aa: CASSQGDTYEQYF
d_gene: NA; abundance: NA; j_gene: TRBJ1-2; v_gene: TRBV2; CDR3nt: TGTGCCAGCAGTCCGGCGGGGGACTATGGCTACACCTTC; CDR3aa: CASSPAGDYGYTF
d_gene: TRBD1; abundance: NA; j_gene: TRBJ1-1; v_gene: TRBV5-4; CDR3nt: TGTGCCAGCAGCTTGGTTACAGGGGGAGGCACTGAAGCTTTCTTT; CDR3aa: CASSLVTGGGTEAFF
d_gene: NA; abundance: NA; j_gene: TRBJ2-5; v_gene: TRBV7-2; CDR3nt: TGTGCCAGCAGCCGTTCCCCCCAAGGGGGGGGAGACCAAGAGACCCAGTACTTC; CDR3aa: CASSRSPQGGGDQETQYF
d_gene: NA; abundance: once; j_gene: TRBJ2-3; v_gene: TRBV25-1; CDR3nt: TGTGCCAGCAGCAACTCAACCCAGGCAGGCAGTTCCACAGATACGCAGTATTTT; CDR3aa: CASSNSTQAGSSTDTQYF
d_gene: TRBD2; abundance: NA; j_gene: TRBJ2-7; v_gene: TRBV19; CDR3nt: TGTGCCAGTAGTAACGCTCCCCGGGACTATATAAGAGGCGAGCAGTACTTC; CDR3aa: CASSNAPRDYIRGEQYF
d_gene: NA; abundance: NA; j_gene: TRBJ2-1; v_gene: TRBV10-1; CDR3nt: TGCGCCAGCAGTGAGGGGCTAGCCAGGGAGCAGTTCTTC; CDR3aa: CASSEGLAREQFF
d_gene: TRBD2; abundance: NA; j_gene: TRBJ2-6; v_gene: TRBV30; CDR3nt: TGTGCCTGGAGTGTACTAGGGGCGGGAGGCCTTACTGGGGCCAACGTCCTGACTTTC; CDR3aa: CAWSVLGAGGLTGANVLTF
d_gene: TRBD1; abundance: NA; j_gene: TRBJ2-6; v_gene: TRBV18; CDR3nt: TGTGCCAGCTCACCAGATGCCCCTGGGACAGGGAATGGGGCCAACGTCCTGACTTTC; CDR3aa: CASSPDAPGTGNGANVLTF
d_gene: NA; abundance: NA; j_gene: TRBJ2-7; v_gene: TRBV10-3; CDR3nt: TGTGCCATCAGTGTCCCCCAGGGAAGGAGGGCCTACGAGCAGTACTTC; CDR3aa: CAISVPQGRRAYEQYF
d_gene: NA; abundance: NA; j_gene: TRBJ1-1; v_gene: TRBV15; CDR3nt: TGTGCCACCAGCAGGCTGGAACGGGCGGGAGGAGCTTTCTTT; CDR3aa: CATSRLERAGGAFF
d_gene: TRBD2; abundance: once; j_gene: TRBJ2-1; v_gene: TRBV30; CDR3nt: TGTGCCTGGAGTGACCCTAGCGGGATCACCGCCCCCTACAATGAGCAGTTCTTC; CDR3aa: CAWSDPSGITAPYNEQFF
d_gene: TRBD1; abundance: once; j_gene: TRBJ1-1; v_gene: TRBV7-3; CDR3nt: TGTGCCAGCAGCTTACAGGGGGGACAAAAAGCTTTCTTT; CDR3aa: CASSLQGGQKAFF
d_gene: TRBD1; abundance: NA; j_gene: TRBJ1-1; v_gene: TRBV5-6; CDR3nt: TGTGCCAGCAGCCCCTTCCGGGACAGGGACACTGAAGCTTTCTTT; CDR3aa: CASSPFRDRDTEAFF
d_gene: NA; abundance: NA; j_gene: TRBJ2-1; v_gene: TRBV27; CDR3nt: TGTGCCAGCAGTTTATCGGCGTCTAGGGAGCTCTACAATGAGCAGTTCTTC; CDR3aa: CASSLSASRELYNEQFF
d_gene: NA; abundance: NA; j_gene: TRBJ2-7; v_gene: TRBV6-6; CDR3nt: TGTGCCAGCAGTTACGGGACAAGACTCTCCTACGAGCAGTACTTC; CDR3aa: CASSYGTRLSYEQYF
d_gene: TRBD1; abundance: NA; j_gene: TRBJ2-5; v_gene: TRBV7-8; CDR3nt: TGTGCCAGCAGCCCTGTTCACAGGGGGGAGACCCAGTACTTC; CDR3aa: CASSPVHRGETQYF
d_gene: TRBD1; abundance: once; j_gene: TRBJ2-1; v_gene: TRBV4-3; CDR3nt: TGCGCCAGCAGCCAAGACCTGACAGGGGGGGTAAGCAATGAGCAGTTCTTC; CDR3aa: CASSQDLTGGVSNEQFF
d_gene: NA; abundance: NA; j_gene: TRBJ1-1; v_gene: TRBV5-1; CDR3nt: TGCGCCAGCAGCTTGGCTACGGTGAACACTGAAGCTTTCTTT; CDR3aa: CASSLATVNTEAFF
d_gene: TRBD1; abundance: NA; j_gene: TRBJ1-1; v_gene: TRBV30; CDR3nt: TGTGCCTGGAGGGGGGACAGGGGGACAGGTGAAGCTTTCTTT; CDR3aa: CAWRGDRGTGEAFF
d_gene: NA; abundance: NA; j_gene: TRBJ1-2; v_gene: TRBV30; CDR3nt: TGTGCCTGGAGTGTTCAATCCCTCAGGGGCGACTATGGCTACACCTTC; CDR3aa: CAWSVQSLRGDYGYTF
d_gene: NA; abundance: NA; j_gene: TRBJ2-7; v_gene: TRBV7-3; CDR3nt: TGTGCCAGCAGCTTACGAGCCGGCTACGAGCAGTACTTC; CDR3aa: CASSLRAGYEQYF